This T cell receptor beta chain emerged from a study of blood T cell repertoires in COVID-19. Study summary: Material from acute and convalescent COVID-19 was sourced from the United States, Italy and Spain. Sources were T cells, B-cell-depleted T cells, or PBMCs; the material itself was cDNA or gDNA.

Patients from Seattle were sampled longitudinally, starting during active infection. Germline lookup yields CDR1 SGHAT and CDR2 FQNNGV. This CDR3 comprises 15 residues. The V segment lost 1 base and the J segment 5 bases; nucleotides outside the gene matches: 2. This clone is a singleton in its sample. The assay was immunoSEQ multiplex PCR, and TCRdb's table has in-frame clones only and misses some. The repertoire holds 250,000 to 300,000 clones, with approximately 86% as singletons. Specimen: peripheral blood. The genes are TRBV11-2 and TRBJ2-1; 10 nucleotides agree with TRBD2. The clonotype comes from a woman between 70 and 85 years old with COVID-19, enrolled during active disease. The CDR3 DNA reads as TGTGCCAGCAGCTTAGGGACTAGCGGCCACAATGAGCAGTTCTTC. Translating gives CASSLGTSGHNEQFF.